This is a list of T cell receptor beta chains from one sample in a study of OX40 agonist ivuxolimab in advanced cancers. Some clones are missing from TCRdb's copy, which holds only in-frame ones; the method was immunoSEQ multiplex PCR. The sample carries 8,000 to 10,000 clones, over 60% recorded once. Sequencing used CD4+ or CD8+ T cells sorted from blood, obtained in a trial of the OX40 agonist ivuxolimab. All receptors derive from an adult with an advanced solid tumor such as melanoma, head and neck, liver or kidney cancer. Both conserved end residues are part of each CDR3. The D gene is left open where the match is weak. Not every row has a clone size; where given, it reads once, few, many or a size class.

V,size,length,D,J,DNA,CDR3
TRBV5-4,NA,14,NA,TRBJ2-7,TGTGCCAGCAGCTTTAGCTCTAGCTCCTACGAGCAGTACTTC,CASSFSSSSYEQYF
TRBV5-1,few,12,NA,TRBJ2-7,TGCGCCAGCAGCGCGGATTCCTACGAGCAGTACTTC,CASSADSYEQYF
TRBV4-1,NA,13,NA,TRBJ2-7,TGCGCCAGCAGCCAAGAAATTACCTACGAGCAGTACTTC,CASSQEITYEQYF
TRBV6-5,NA,12,NA,TRBJ2-7,TGTGCCAGCAACGCAGGGGGGTACGAGCAGTACTTC,CASNAGGYEQYF
TRBV2,NA,16,NA,TRBJ1-5,TGTGCCAGCAATAGAAACCCTGACACTAAACATCAGCCCCAGCATTTT,CASNRNPDTKHQPQHF
TRBV7-2,NA,17,TRBD1,TRBJ2-3,TGTGCCAGCAGCTCAGAGACTGACAGGGGGCGGAGAGATACGCAGTATTTT,CASSSETDRGRRDTQYF
TRBV6-1,NA,13,NA,TRBJ2-2,TGTGCCAGCAGTGCGGGGGAAACCGGGGAGCTGTTTTTT,CASSAGETGELFF
TRBV19,NA,14,TRBD1,TRBJ1-5,TGTGCCGCGACAGGGGAGTATAGCAATCAGCCCCAGCATTTT,CAATGEYSNQPQHF
TRBV5-5,NA,15,NA,TRBJ2-7,TGTGCCAGCAGCTTGGGGGGACCGCCGGTCGACGAGCAGTACTTC,CASSLGGPPVDEQYF
TRBV7-6,NA,17,NA,TRBJ2-1,TGTGCCAGCAGCGAAGAGGGCTTGGACCACCGGGCCGATGAGCAGTTCTTC,CASSEEGLDHRADEQFF
TRBV6-4,NA,14,NA,TRBJ2-3,TGTGCCAGCAGTGACGGCCAGGGCGCAGATACGCAGTATTTT,CASSDGQGADTQYF